A single sample gave rise to the 26 T cell receptor beta chains below, sequenced in a study of low-dose radiotherapy and immunotherapy resistance in tumors. First-strand cDNA relied on TRAV- and TRBV-specific primers spanning alpha and beta chains. With a V-primer adapter and a constant-region primer, TCRs were amplified for approximately 20 PCR cycles. From the reads, TCRdb called clonotypes with MiXCR, one entry per CDR3 protein. The sample lists several thousand distinct CDR3 sequences, more than 65% occurring once. The receptors come from a human donor with advanced metastatic prostate, ovarian, gallbladder or colorectal cancer (not recorded which). This table probably holds off-target reads from a library built for another chain.

V gene TRBV19 combines with J gene TRBJ1-2; D is unclear. V was cut by 0 bases and J by 1 base, with 9 bases left in between. This CDR3 has 15 residues. From germline, CDR1 is LNHDA and CDR2 SQIVND (reference sequence). CDR3 DNA: TGTGCCAGTAGTATAGAGGCCGGTGATAACTATGGCTACACCTTC. This codes for CASSIEAGDNYGYTF.

This rearrangement joins TRBV6-2 or TRBV6-3 to TRBJ2-7; 7 bases align to TRBD1. The CDR3 is 13 amino acids. Per the germline V gene, CDR1 is MNHEY and CDR2 is SVGEGT. V lost 0 bases to trimming and J lost 5 bases; unmatched junction nucleotides: 1. CDR3 sequence (DNA): TGTGCCAGCAGTTACTCCGACAGGGACGAGCAGTACTTC. It translates to CASSYSDRDEQYF.

This rearrangement joins TRBV7-7 to TRBJ2-2; 7 nucleotides match TRBD2. Trimming removed 2 bases from V and 4 bases from J; junction bases left unmatched: 10. The V gene's germline CDR1 is SSHAT and CDR2 FNYEAQ (reference sequence). CDR3 length equals 17 residues. CDR3 in amino acids: CASSLSESGGRTGELFF. CDR3 nucleotide sequence: TGTGCCAGCAGCTTAAGCGAGTCGGGGGGACGCACCGGGGAGCTGTTTTTT.

The CDR3 DNA sequence: TGTGCCAGCAGCCTACCGGGACAGGGAAGGGGAGCTTTCTTT. Its translation is CASSLPGQGRGAFF. V gene TRBV11-2 combines with J gene TRBJ1-1, with 9 bases identical to TRBD1. The germline V gene has CDR1 SGHAT and CDR2 FQNNGV. The trim removed 5 bases at V and 10 bases at J, leaving 11 bases unmatched. The CDR3 totals 14 residues.

The chain combines TRBV3-1 with TRBJ1-1; no reliable D call. The CDR3 contains 18 residues. In germline, CDR1 is LGHDT, CDR2 YNNKEL (reference sequence). V lost 2 bases and J lost 1, with 20 bases in between. Here the CDR3 reads CASSQFPPTPTTNTEAFF. In DNA, the CDR3 is TGTGCCAGCAGCCAATTTCCCCCAACGCCAACGACGAACACTGAAGCTTTCTTT.

The rearrangement links TRBV27 to TRBJ2-3; D unresolved. From germline, CDR1 is MNHEY and CDR2 SMNVEV (reference sequence). The CDR3 runs 12 residues. V lost 8 bases and J lost 4, with 10 bases in between. The CDR3 DNA sequence: TGTGCCAGCTCCGCACCGGCAGATACGCAGTATTTT. Translating it yields CASSAPADTQYF.

The chain has TRBV7-9 and TRBJ2-1; D is perhaps TRBD1 or TRBD2 (5 bases each). V shed 3 bases and J shed 12 bases, with 9 bases lying between them. This CDR3 is 11 amino acids long. The germline CDR1 and CDR2 sequences are SEHNR and FQNEAQ (reference sequence). The CDR3 loop reads CASSFRDPQFF. The CDR3 DNA reads TGTGCCAGCAGCTTTAGGGACCCGCAGTTCTTC. Full variable domain (missing parts from reference TRBV7-9 and TRBJ2-1): DTGVSQNPRHKITKRGQNVTFRCDPISEHNRLYWYRQTLGQGPEFLTYFQNEAQLEKSRLLSDRFSAERPKGSFSTLEIQRTEQGDSAMYLCASSFRDPQFFGPGTRLTVL.

V and J are TRBV3-1 and TRBJ1-4; TRBD1 matches at 12 bases. The CDR3 spans 17 residues. CDR1 and CDR2 from the germline V gene are LGHDT and YNNKEL (reference sequence). V was pared by 3 bases and J by 8 bases, with 10 bases of the junction left unmatched. The CDR3 is CASSQPPAGTGGEKLFF. The CDR3, as DNA: TGTGCCAGCAGCCAGCCCCCCGCCGGGACAGGGGGCGAAAAACTGTTTTTT. The complete variable domain, with remaining parts taken from reference TRBV3-1 and TRBJ1-4, reads DTAVSQTPKYLVTQMGNDKSIKCEQNLGHDTMYWYKQDSKKFLKIMFSYNNKELIINETVPNRFSPKSPDKAHLNLHINSLELGDSAVYFCASSQPPAGTGGEKLFFGSGTQLSVL.

This sequence joins TRBV7-6 and TRBJ2-7; tentatively, D is TRBD1 or TRBD2 (6 bases each). From germline, CDR1 is SGHVS and CDR2 FNYEAQ. V lost 5 bases and J 2 bases, leaving 16 bases between the germline ends. The CDR3 runs to 15 residues. Written as DNA, the CDR3 is TGTGCCAGCAGCCATAGGCAGGGGAGGACCTACGAGCAGTACTTC. Its translation: CASSHRQGRTYEQYF.

The chain has TRBV30 and TRBJ2-5; D call uncertain. V lost 0 bases and J 5 bases, leaving 13 bases between the germline ends. The CDR3 has 14 residues. Germline CDR1 is GTSNPN and CDR2 is SVGIG (reference sequence). The CDR3 here is CAWSVRWERETQYF. The CDR3 coding sequence is TGTGCCTGGAGTGTACGATGGGAAAGGGAGACCCAGTACTTC.

This clonotype was detected once. V and J are TRBV12-3 or TRBV12-4 and TRBJ1-3; the D is unclear. The CDR3 is 14 residues long. The ends were cut back, 7 bases at V and 0 bases at J, with 10 bases in the middle. CDR3 coding DNA: TGTGCCAGCACCACGGCCCTCTCTGGAAACACCATATATTTT. This sequence encodes CASTTALSGNTIYF.

The chain uses TRBV28 and TRBJ2-7; possibly TRBD2 for D (6 bases). Germline V gene lookup returns CDR1 MDHEN and CDR2 SYDVKM. This CDR3 region has 15 residues. V shed 5 bases and J shed 10 bases, with 24 bases lying between them. CDR3 residues: CASSGTGVVFGIQYF. CDR3 nucleotide sequence: TGTGCCAGCAGTGGGACGGGAGTCGTTTTTGGGATCCAGTACTTC.

This clonotype was recorded once. V gene TRBV6-2 or TRBV6-3 combines with J gene TRBJ1-5; D not certain. The germline V gene has CDR1 MNHEY and CDR2 SVGEGT. V lost 5 bases and J 4 bases, leaving 12 bases between the germline ends. This CDR3 region has 14 residues. CDR3 protein: CASSPGWENQPQHF. Here the CDR3 DNA reads TGTGCCAGCAGTCCCGGATGGGAGAATCAGCCCCAGCATTTT.

The J gene is TRBJ2-3, the V gene TRBV6-2 or TRBV6-3, with D unclear. The CDR3 has 16 amino acids. Germline values: CDR1 MNHEY, CDR2 SVGEGT. The V gene lost 0 bases and the J gene lost 4 bases, with 14 bases spanning the gap. The CDR3 DNA reads TGTGCCAGCAGTTACTCTGCCGGGCGCCCCGCAGATACGCAGTATTTT. Amino acids: CASSYSAGRPADTQYF.

The chain carries TRBV5-6 and TRBJ2-1; TRBD1 aligns across 10 bases. V shed 5 bases, J shed 7 bases, and the junction held 12 bases outside the gene matches. CDR3 length: 16 amino acids. Germline V lookup: CDR1 SGHDT, CDR2 YYEEEE. The CDR3 DNA is TGTGCCAGCAGTCCGCCGGGACAGGGGACTTTAAATGAGCAGTTCTTC. Residues: CASSPPGQGTLNEQFF.

This sequence joins TRBV29-1 and TRBJ2-7; D not certain. The V end lost 2 bases, the J end lost 7 bases, and 12 bases lay between the germline ends. CDR1 is SQVTM, CDR2 ANQGSEA, per germline. The CDR3 length is 12 residues. For the CDR3, the DNA is TGCAGCGTTGAATGGGGTCCCGGAGAGCAGTACTTC. Translated, it gives CSVEWGPGEQYF.

This clonotype was detected only a few times. The rearrangement joins TRBV30 to TRBJ2-2, with 7 bases matching TRBD1. Germline V gene sequence: CDR1 GTSNPN, CDR2 SVGIG (reference sequence). The CDR3 length is 15 residues. The V and J ends lost 2 bases and 0 bases, in that order; junction bases with no gene match: 3. The chain's CDR3 is CAWSRGGANTGELFF. The CDR3 DNA follows: TGTGCCTGGAGTCGAGGGGGCGCGAACACCGGGGAGCTGTTTTTT.

This clonotype appeared a few times. V usage is TRBV24-1 and J usage is TRBJ1-1; maybe TRBD1 (5 bases). CDR1 is KGHDR and CDR2 is SFDVKD in the germline V gene. V lost 7 bases, J lost 1 base, and 9 bases lay in between. This CDR3 has 13 amino acids. CDR3 bases: TGTGCCACCAGGGACACAGCGAACACTGAAGCTTTCTTT. Translating gives CATRDTANTEAFF.

This clonotype appeared a single time. The gene calls are TRBV5-1 and TRBJ2-5; D unresolved. V shed 0 bases and J shed 2 bases, with 11 bases lying between them. This CDR3 has 15 amino acids. Germline values: CDR1 SGHRS, CDR2 YFSETQ. CDR3 nucleotides: TGCGCCAGCAGCTTGGCAGCTAGTTATCAAGAGACCCAGTACTTC. Translated, it gives CASSLAASYQETQYF. Looking up the rest from reference TRBV5-1 and TRBJ2-5 gives the full variable domain: KAGVTQTPRYLIKTRGQQVTLSCSPISGHRSVSWYQQTPGQGLQFLFEYFSETQRNKGNFPGRFSGRQFSNSRSEMNVSTLELGDSALYLCASSLAASYQETQYFGPGTRLLVL.

The chain has TRBV29-1 and TRBJ2-1; perhaps TRBD1 as D (5 bases). V dropped 4 bases and J dropped 9 bases, with 7 bases sitting between them. CDR3 length equals 10 residues. CDR1 and CDR2 from the germline V gene are SQVTM and ANQGSEA. DNA of the CDR3: TGCAGCGTTGCAGGGATTGAGCAGTTCTTC. It is translated as CSVAGIEQFF.

This clonotype was counted only a few times. V is TRBV5-1 and J is TRBJ2-7, with no clear D. The CDR3 is made up of 14 amino acids. Germline CDR1 is SGHRS and CDR2 is YFSETQ. The V and J ends lost 5 bases and 1 base respectively, with 13 bases between them. This CDR3 reads CASRPDGSSYEQYF. In nucleotides, the CDR3 is TGCGCCAGCAGACCCGACGGATCATCCTACGAGCAGTACTTC.

The gene calls are TRBV5-8 and TRBJ1-4; D is unresolved. V shed 4 bases and J shed 11 bases, with 12 bases lying between them. Germline-derived CDR1 and CDR2 are SGHTS and YDEGEE. There are 12 residues in the CDR3. The CDR3, as DNA: TGTGCCAGCAGCGACCACAAGGCTAAACTGTTTTTT. Amino acid sequence: CASSDHKAKLFF.

The chain combines TRBV4-1 with TRBJ2-1; maybe TRBD2 (5 bases). Trimming shortened V by 5 bases and J by 3 bases, and 8 bases separated the two germline ends. CDR3 length: 13 amino acids. Germline V gene sequence: CDR1 MGHRA, CDR2 YSYEKL. The CDR3 DNA reads TGCGCCAGCAGCTCCCGGGACTACAATGAGCAGTTCTTC. This translates into CASSSRDYNEQFF.

This chain connects TRBV29-1 to TRBJ1-1; D call uncertain. Between the trimmed V and J ends, which lost 3 bases and 6 bases, there was a span of 14 bases. The CDR3 is 13 residues long. Germline V gives CDR1 SQVTM, CDR2 ANQGSEA. CDR3 nucleotide sequence: TGCAGCGTTGAGGGCAGGAGGCCCTCTGAAGCTTTCTTT. Protein sequence: CSVEGRRPSEAFF.

In this sample, this clonotype turned up a few times. The CDR3 DNA reads as TGTGCCAGCAGCAAGACAGGGGAGCGATATGGCTACACCTTC. Protein sequence: CASSKTGERYGYTF. V usage is TRBV6-5 and J usage is TRBJ1-2, with 8 positions matching TRBD1. This CDR3 comprises 14 residues. V shed 6 bases, J shed 5 bases, and the junction held 8 bases outside the gene matches. CDR1 is MNHEY and CDR2 is SVGAGI in the germline V gene.

This rearrangement joins TRBV7-2 to TRBJ2-4, with a weak D call TRBD2 (5 bases). Germline V lookup: CDR1 SGHTA, CDR2 FQGNSA. The CDR3 extends over 16 amino acids. Trimming stripped 5 bases from V and 2 bases from J, with 16 bases between. In DNA form, the CDR3 reads TGTGCCAGCAGCAACCCGGGCGCGGGTTCCAAAAACATTCAGTACTTC. Amino acid sequence: CASSNPGAGSKNIQYF.